The T cell receptor beta chain under discussion was sequenced for a study of T cell changes during pregnancy in multiple sclerosis. The CDR3 is 16 amino acids. Per germline, CDR1 LGHNA and CDR2 YSLEER. With V trimmed by 0 bases and J by 9 bases, 6 bases remained unmatched. TCRdb's table, derived via immunoSEQ multiplex PCR, lists solely in-frame clones and lacks some. The profile covers around 56,000 clones, with 75% to 90% appearing a single time and about 1.7% taken by the ten largest. The receptor comes from a female donor with multiple sclerosis, enrolled in a pregnancy study. The J gene is TRBJ1-6, the V gene TRBV4-3, with 9 bases that match TRBD1. Sequenced material: peripheral blood, taken after pregnancy. CDR3 in amino acids: CASSQDTGTGFSPLHF. The CDR3 region has the DNA TGCGCCAGCAGCCAAGATACCGGGACAGGGTTTTCACCCCTCCACTTT.